The 26 T cell receptor beta chains below come from one sample, sequenced in a study of cytomegalovirus exposure and HLA in healthy donors. The study ran its PCR with 60 Vbeta and 13 Jbeta primers. The method was immunoSEQ multiplex PCR; TCRdb's version includes in-frame clones alone and lacks a portion of them. The sample consists of some 90,000 clones, approximately 79% of them appearing once. Specimen: PBMCs. The receptors were sampled from a female donor in good health and CMV-seronegative.

The J gene is TRBJ1-5, the V gene TRBV19; 7 bases are shared with TRBD1. With 3 bases clipped from V and 5 bases from J, the junction kept 4 bases outside the gene matches. CDR3 size: 14 residues. Germline-derived CDR1 and CDR2 are LNHDA and SQIVND (reference sequence). CDR3 bases: TGTGCCAGTAGTATGCAGGGGGGACATCAGCCCCAGCATTTT. Its protein is CASSMQGGHQPQHF.

CDR3 nucleotides: TGTGCCAGCAGATCAACCCGAACTAGCGAGCAGTACTTC. Its translation: CASRSTRTSEQYF. The chain is built from TRBV6-5 and TRBJ2-7; D possibly corresponds to TRBD2 (5 bases). Germline CDR1 is MNHEY and CDR2 is SVGAGI. V was trimmed by 6 bases and J by 6 bases, leaving 15 bases between them. CDR3 size: 13 residues.

The chain has TRBV2 and TRBJ2-1, with D unclear. The V gene's germline CDR1 is SNHLY and CDR2 FYNNEI. Between the trimmed V and J ends, which lost 1 base and 6 bases, there was a span of 16 bases. The CDR3 is made up of 16 amino acids. This chain's CDR3 is CASSEGHRFEINEQFF. CDR3 DNA: TGTGCCAGCAGTGAAGGCCATCGATTCGAGATCAATGAGCAGTTCTTC. The full variable domain, completed using reference TRBV2 and TRBJ2-1, is EPEVTQTPSHQVTQMGQEVILRCVPISNHLYFYWYRQILGQKVEFLVSFYNNEISEKSEIFDDQFSVERPDGSNFTLKIRSTKLEDSAMYFCASSEGHRFEINEQFFGPGTRLTVL.

The chain's CDR3 is CASSLPDRLGSTIYF. The CDR3 bases are TGTGCCAGCAGTTTACCGGACCGATTAGGGAGCACCATATATTTT. The genes are TRBV28 and TRBJ1-3; the D is unclear. Germline V gives CDR1 MDHEN, CDR2 SYDVKM. Trimming removed 2 bases at V and 9 bases at J, with 17 bases between. The CDR3 runs to 15 residues.

The rearrangement joins TRBV9 to TRBJ1-3; 7 nucleotides match TRBD1. V gave up 4 bases and J gave up 2 bases; unmatched junction bases: 6. Per the germline V gene, CDR1 is SGDLS and CDR2 is YYNGEE. This CDR3 region has 15 residues. CDR3 bases: TGTGCCAGCAGCCCAAACACAGGGGCTGGAAACACCATATATTTT. Translation gives CASSPNTGAGNTIYF.

This rearrangement joins TRBV9 to TRBJ2-1; no definite D call. The CDR3 is 12 amino acids. V lost 0 bases and J lost 6, with 4 bases in between. Looked up from germline, CDR1 is SGDLS and CDR2 is YYNGEE. CDR3 in amino acids: CASSVGSNEQFF. The CDR3 nucleotides read TGTGCCAGCAGCGTAGGTAGCAATGAGCAGTTCTTC.

The rearrangement links TRBV19 to TRBJ1-5; weak D call: TRBD1 (6 bases). Trimming pared 5 bases from V and 0 bases from J, leaving 14 bases between. Germline CDR1 reads LNHDA; CDR2 reads SQIVND (reference sequence). The CDR3 is made up of 16 amino acids. This CDR3 reads CASSLDRPYSNQPQHF. In DNA, the CDR3 is TGTGCCAGTAGTCTTGACAGGCCTTATAGCAATCAGCCCCAGCATTTT.

The chain couples TRBV4-1 to TRBJ1-1; tentative D call: TRBD1 (5 bases). Germline values: CDR1 MGHRA, CDR2 YSYEKL. This CDR3 contains 15 residues. The germline V and J ends were trimmed by 4 bases and 5 bases, with 17 bases remaining between them. This CDR3 reads CASSPLGTSGTEAFF. For the CDR3, the DNA is TGCGCCAGCAGCCCCCTGGGCACCTCAGGGACTGAAGCTTTCTTT.

The rearrangement uses TRBV29-1 and TRBJ1-1, with 7 bases fitting TRBD1. CDR1 is SQVTM, CDR2 ANQGSEA, per germline. V was clipped by 0 bases and J by 6 bases; unmatched bases: 10. This CDR3 has 15 amino acids. The CDR3: CSVEDPKGGRSEAFF. The DNA of the CDR3 is TGCAGCGTTGAAGATCCGAAAGGGGGCAGATCTGAAGCTTTCTTT.

V is TRBV19 and J is TRBJ1-1, with 7 bases identical to TRBD1. Per the germline V gene, CDR1 is LNHDA and CDR2 is SQIVND (reference sequence). With 7 bases clipped from V and 5 bases from J, the junction kept 10 bases outside the gene matches. This CDR3 contains 14 residues. The CDR3 DNA follows: TGTGCCAGTACCACGACAGGGCGAGGAACTGAAGCTTTCTTT. Encoded protein: CASTTTGRGTEAFF.

The chain uses TRBV6-1 and TRBJ1-1, with TRBD1 identical over 7 bases. The germline CDR1 and CDR2 sequences are MNHNS and SASEGT. V shed 1 base and J 5 bases; nucleotides not matched to a gene: 4. The CDR3 is made up of 14 amino acids. The CDR3 sequence: CASSEGQGGTEAFF. CDR3 DNA: TGTGCCAGCAGTGAAGGACAGGGTGGGACTGAAGCTTTCTTT.

The chain uses TRBV4-2 and TRBJ1-5; D not resolved. Germline CDR1 and CDR2: LGHNA and YNFKEQ. The CDR3 length is 15 residues. V lost 0 bases to trimming and J lost 0 bases, with 6 bases between them. CDR3 sequence: CASSQEGASNQPQHF. The CDR3 DNA reads TGTGCCAGCAGCCAAGAGGGCGCTAGCAATCAGCCCCAGCATTTT.

V is TRBV29-1 and J is TRBJ2-1; D is possibly TRBD1 (5 bases). Trimming stripped 4 bases from V and 9 bases from J, with 16 bases between. Germline CDR1 SQVTM, CDR2 ANQGSEA. CDR3 length: 13 residues. The CDR3 spells CSVGLGVRSEQFF. The CDR3 nucleotides read TGCAGCGTTGGGCTAGGGGTGAGAAGTGAGCAGTTCTTC.

In its sample, this clone was seen a few times. The V and J genes are TRBV19 and TRBJ1-4; maybe TRBD1 (6 bases). Germline V lookup: CDR1 LNHDA, CDR2 SQIVND (reference sequence). The ends were cut back, 6 bases at V and 7 bases at J, with 18 bases in the middle. This CDR3 has 15 amino acids. CDR3 nucleotide sequence: TGTGCCAGTAGCCTCTACAGGGATGGCGGTGAAAAACTGTTTTTT. Protein product: CASSLYRDGGEKLFF.

The chain links TRBV28 to TRBJ2-3; 7 bases match TRBD1. Trimming removed 6 bases from V and 6 bases from J; junction bases left unmatched: 3. CDR1 is MDHEN, CDR2 SYDVKM, per germline. The CDR3 is 12 residues long. As DNA, the CDR3 is TGTGCCAGCAGCCGGACAGGTGATACGCAGTATTTT. Translation: CASSRTGDTQYF.

This chain uses TRBV5-4 with TRBJ1-4, with D tentatively TRBD1 (5 bases). Trimming cost V 0 bases and J 5 bases, with 8 bases left between them. Germline CDR1 and CDR2: SGHNT and YYREEE (reference sequence). The length of the CDR3 is 14 residues. The CDR3 loop reads CASSLGGTNEKLFF. The DNA of the CDR3 is TGTGCCAGCAGCTTGGGCGGGACCAATGAAAAACTGTTTTTT.

The chain recombines TRBV5-4 with TRBJ1-2; TRBD1 aligns across 9 bases. Germline CDR1 SGHNT, CDR2 YYREEE (reference sequence). V lost 4 bases and J lost 8; bases outside the gene matches: 6. This CDR3 spans 13 amino acids. The CDR3 nucleotides read TGTGCCAGCAGCCTCCGACAGGGGGGCGGCTACACCTTC. Translated: CASSLRQGGGYTF. Based on the CDR3 plus reference TRBV5-4 and TRBJ1-2, the full variable domain is ETGVTQSPTHLIKTRGQQVTLRCSSQSGHNTVSWYQQALGQGPQFIFQYYREEENGRGNFPPRFSGLQFPNYSSELNVNALELDDSALYLCASSLRQGGGYTFGSGTRLTVV.

This clone was counted only a few times. The genes are TRBV5-1 and TRBJ1-3, with D possibly matching TRBD1 (6 bases). Germline CDR1 and CDR2: SGHRS and YFSETQ. Between the trimmed V and J ends, which lost 1 base and 0 bases, there was a span of 11 bases. This CDR3 comprises 16 residues. The CDR3 sequence: CASSLTGQLSGNTIYF. The CDR3 nucleotides read TGCGCCAGCAGCTTGACTGGACAGCTCTCTGGAAACACCATATATTTT.

The sample holds one count of this clone. The rearrangement joins TRBV19 to TRBJ1-6; TRBD1 might be the D (5 bases). The V gene's germline CDR1 is LNHDA and CDR2 SQIVND (reference sequence). CDR3 length equals 13 residues. Trimming took 4 bases from V and 11 from J, leaving 12 bases between them. CDR3 protein: CASSRGPLTPLHF. DNA for the CDR3: TGTGCCAGTAGTAGGGGCCCCTTGACACCCCTCCACTTT.

The J gene is TRBJ2-7, the V gene TRBV19; 8 bases agree with TRBD1. Trimming cost V 2 bases and J 3 bases; bases outside gene matches: 6. In germline, CDR1 is LNHDA, CDR2 SQIVND (reference sequence). This CDR3 is built from 15 residues. The CDR3 DNA is TGTGCCAGTAGTATATCAGCCAGGGGGCTCTACGAGCAGTACTTC. Translating it yields CASSISARGLYEQYF. The full variable domain, completed using reference TRBV19 and TRBJ2-7, is DGGITQSPKYLFRKEGQNVTLSCEQNLNHDAMYWYRQDPGQGLRLIYYSQIVNDFQKGDIAEGYSVSREKKESFPLTVTSAQKNPTAFYLCASSISARGLYEQYFGPGTRLTVT.

The V call is TRBV7-3, the J call TRBJ2-1, with 10 bases that match TRBD2. Germline CDR1 SGHTA, CDR2 FQGTGA. This CDR3 spans 16 amino acids. J was trimmed by 8 bases and V by 5 bases; bases with no gene match: 12. Here the CDR3 DNA reads TGTGCCAGCAGCCCTACACCTAGCGGGGGAATGGATGAGCAGTTCTTC. This codes for CASSPTPSGGMDEQFF. Together with reference TRBV7-3 and TRBJ2-1, the CDR3 gives the full variable domain: GAGVSQTPSNKVTEKGKYVELRCDPISGHTALYWYRQSLGQGPEFLIYFQGTGAADDSGLPNDRFFAVRPEGSVSTLKIQRTERGDSAVYLCASSPTPSGGMDEQFFGPGTRLTVL.

The chain is built from TRBV28 and TRBJ1-1, with D possibly being TRBD1 (6 bases). The V gene lost 2 bases and the J gene lost 1 base, with 17 bases spanning the gap. There are 17 residues in the CDR3. The germline CDR1 and CDR2 sequences are MDHEN and SYDVKM. As DNA, the CDR3 is TGTGCCAGCAGTTTAGTGGACGGTAAGGGGGAGAACACTGAAGCTTTCTTT. This sequence encodes CASSLVDGKGENTEAFF.

V usage is TRBV18 and J usage is TRBJ1-4; D is uncertain. Germline lookup yields CDR1 KGHSH and CDR2 LQKENI. Trimming shortened V by 3 bases and J by 0 bases, and 8 bases separated the two germline ends. The CDR3 totals 15 residues. CDR3 residues: CASSPRRATNEKLFF. CDR3 DNA sequence: TGTGCCAGCTCACCTAGGCGGGCAACTAATGAAAAACTGTTTTTT.

The rearrangement uses TRBV2 and TRBJ2-7, with a possible D match to TRBD2 (5 bases). The germline V and J ends were trimmed by 7 bases and 7 bases, with 20 bases remaining between them. The CDR3 loop spans 14 amino acids. Germline CDR1 reads SNHLY; CDR2 reads FYNNEI. The CDR3 loop reads CASTSTTTGFEQYF. CDR3 coding DNA: TGTGCCAGCACTTCGACTACGACCGGATTTGAGCAGTACTTC.

This sequence joins TRBV19 and TRBJ2-5; TRBD2 might be the D (7 bases). Trimming stripped 8 bases from V and 5 bases from J, with 15 bases between. The CDR3 totals 13 residues. Per the germline V gene, CDR1 is LNHDA and CDR2 is SQIVND (reference sequence). The CDR3, as DNA: TGTGCCAGTTCACGGGGGGCGTCGGAGACCCAGTACTTC. Residues: CASSRGASETQYF. The full variable domain, rest sourced from reference TRBV19 and TRBJ2-5, is DGGITQSPKYLFRKEGQNVTLSCEQNLNHDAMYWYRQDPGQGLRLIYYSQIVNDFQKGDIAEGYSVSREKKESFPLTVTSAQKNPTAFYLCASSRGASETQYFGPGTRLLVL.

The V gene is TRBV2, the J gene TRBJ1-1, with 7 bases that match TRBD1. CDR1 SNHLY and CDR2 FYNNEI come from the germline V gene. Trimming cost V 1 base and J 4 bases; bases outside gene matches: 6. The CDR3 is made up of 15 amino acids. The CDR3 reads CASSEGGQGGTEAFF. CDR3 sequence (DNA): TGTGCCAGCAGTGAAGGGGGCCAGGGGGGCACTGAAGCTTTCTTT. The full variable domain, in which reference TRBV2 and TRBJ1-1 provide the parts outside the CDR3, is EPEVTQTPSHQVTQMGQEVILRCVPISNHLYFYWYRQILGQKVEFLVSFYNNEISEKSEIFDDQFSVERPDGSNFTLKIRSTKLEDSAMYFCASSEGGQGGTEAFFGQGTRLTVV.